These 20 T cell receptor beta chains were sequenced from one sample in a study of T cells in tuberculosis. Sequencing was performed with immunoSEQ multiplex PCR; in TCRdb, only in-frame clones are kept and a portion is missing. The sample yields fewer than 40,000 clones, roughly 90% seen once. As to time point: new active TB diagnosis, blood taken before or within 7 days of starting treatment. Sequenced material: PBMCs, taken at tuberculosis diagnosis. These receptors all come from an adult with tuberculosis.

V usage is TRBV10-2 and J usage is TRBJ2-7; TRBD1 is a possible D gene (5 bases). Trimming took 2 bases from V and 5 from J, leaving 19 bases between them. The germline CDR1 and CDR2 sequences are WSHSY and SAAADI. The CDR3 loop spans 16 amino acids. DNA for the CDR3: TGCGCCAGCAGTGAGGCCCATGCCGCAGGGCAGAACGAGCAGTACTTC. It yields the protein CASSEAHAAGQNEQYF.

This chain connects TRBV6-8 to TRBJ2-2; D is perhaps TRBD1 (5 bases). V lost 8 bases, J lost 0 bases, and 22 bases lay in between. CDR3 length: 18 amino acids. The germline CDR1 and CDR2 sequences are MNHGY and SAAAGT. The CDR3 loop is CASLEMDNTFANTGELFF. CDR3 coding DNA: TGTGCCAGCCTCGAGATGGACAACACCTTCGCGAACACCGGGGAGCTGTTTTTT.

The DNA of the CDR3 is TGTGCCAGCAGCTTAGCCCTAGCTGGAGAGACCCAGTACTTC. It is translated as CASSLALAGETQYF. V gene TRBV7-2 combines with J gene TRBJ2-5, with D maybe TRBD2 (5 bases). Trimming took off 0 bases at V and 4 bases at J, with 9 bases between the two ends. Germline V gene data show CDR1 as SGHTA and CDR2 as FQGNSA. This CDR3 region has 14 residues. Together with reference TRBV7-2 and TRBJ2-5, the CDR3 gives the full variable domain: GAGVSQSPSNKVTEKGKDVELRCDPISGHTALYWYRQSLGQGLEFLIYFQGNSAPDKSGLPSDRFSAERTGGSVSTLTIQRTQQEDSAVYLCASSLALAGETQYFGPGTRLLVL.

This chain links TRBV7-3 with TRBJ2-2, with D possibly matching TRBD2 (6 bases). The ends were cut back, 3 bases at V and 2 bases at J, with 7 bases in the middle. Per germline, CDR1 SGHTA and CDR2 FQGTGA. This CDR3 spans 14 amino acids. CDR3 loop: CASSFGTNTGELFF. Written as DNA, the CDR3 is TGTGCCAGCAGCTTCGGGACTAACACCGGGGAGCTGTTTTTT.

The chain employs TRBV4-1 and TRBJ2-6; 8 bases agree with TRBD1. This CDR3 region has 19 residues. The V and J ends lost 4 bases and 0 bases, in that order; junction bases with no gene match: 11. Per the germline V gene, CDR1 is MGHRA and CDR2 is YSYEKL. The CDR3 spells CASSRPGQVPSSGANVLTF. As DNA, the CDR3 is TGCGCCAGCAGCCGGCCGGGACAGGTTCCCAGCTCTGGGGCCAACGTCCTGACTTTC.

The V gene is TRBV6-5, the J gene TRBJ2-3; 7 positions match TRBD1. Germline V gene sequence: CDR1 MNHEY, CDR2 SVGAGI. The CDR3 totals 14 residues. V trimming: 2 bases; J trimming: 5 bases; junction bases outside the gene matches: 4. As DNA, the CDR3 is TGTGCCAGCAGTTACCGACAGGGCCAAGATACGCAGTATTTT. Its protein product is CASSYRQGQDTQYF.

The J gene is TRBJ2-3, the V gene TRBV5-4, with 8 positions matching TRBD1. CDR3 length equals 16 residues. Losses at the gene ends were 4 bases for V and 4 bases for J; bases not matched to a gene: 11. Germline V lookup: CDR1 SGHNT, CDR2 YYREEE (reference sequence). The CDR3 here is CASSPPGTGSSDTQYF. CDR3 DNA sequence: TGTGCCAGCAGCCCCCCCGGGACAGGTAGCTCAGATACGCAGTATTTT.

Here the CDR3 reads CSTINRDGYTF. CDR3 DNA sequence: TGCAGCACTATAAACAGGGATGGCTACACCTTC. The V and J genes are TRBV20-1 and TRBJ1-2, with D possibly matching TRBD1 (6 bases). Germline values: CDR1 DFQATT, CDR2 SNEGSKA (reference sequence). This CDR3 comprises 11 residues.

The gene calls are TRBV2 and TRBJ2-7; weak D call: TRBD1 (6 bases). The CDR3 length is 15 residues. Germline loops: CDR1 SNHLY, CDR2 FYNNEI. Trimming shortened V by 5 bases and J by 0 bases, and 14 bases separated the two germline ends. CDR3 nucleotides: TGTGCCAGCAGTCTCCGGGACACAGGCTCCTACGAGCAGTACTTC. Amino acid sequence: CASSLRDTGSYEQYF.

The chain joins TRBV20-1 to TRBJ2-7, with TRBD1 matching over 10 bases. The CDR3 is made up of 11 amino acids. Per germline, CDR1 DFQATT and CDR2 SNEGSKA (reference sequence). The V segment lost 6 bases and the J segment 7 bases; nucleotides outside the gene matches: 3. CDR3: CSARTGGEQYV. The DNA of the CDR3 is TGCAGTGCCAGGACAGGGGGTGAGCAGTACGTC.

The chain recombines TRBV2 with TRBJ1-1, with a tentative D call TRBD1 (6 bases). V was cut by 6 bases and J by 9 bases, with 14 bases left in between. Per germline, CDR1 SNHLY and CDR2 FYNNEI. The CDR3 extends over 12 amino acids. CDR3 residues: CASRAIGQQAFF. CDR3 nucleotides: TGTGCCAGCAGAGCGATAGGACAGCAAGCTTTCTTT. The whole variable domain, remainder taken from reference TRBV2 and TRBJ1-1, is EPEVTQTPSHQVTQMGQEVILRCVPISNHLYFYWYRQILGQKVEFLVSFYNNEISEKSEIFDDQFSVERPDGSNFTLKIRSTKLEDSAMYFCASRAIGQQAFFGQGTRLTVV.

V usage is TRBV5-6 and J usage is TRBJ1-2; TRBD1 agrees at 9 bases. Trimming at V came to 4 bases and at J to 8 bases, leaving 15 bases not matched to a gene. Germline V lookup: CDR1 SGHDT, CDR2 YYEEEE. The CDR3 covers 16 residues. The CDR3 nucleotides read TGTGCCAGCAGCCGACCCTTCCCCGGGACAGGGTACGGCTACACCTTC. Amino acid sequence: CASSRPFPGTGYGYTF.

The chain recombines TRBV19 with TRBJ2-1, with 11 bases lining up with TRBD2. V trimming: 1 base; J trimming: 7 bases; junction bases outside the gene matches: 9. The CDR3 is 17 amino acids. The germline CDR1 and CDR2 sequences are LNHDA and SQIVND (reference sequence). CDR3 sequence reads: CASSIASGGFSTNEQFF. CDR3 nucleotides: TGTGCCAGTAGTATAGCTAGCGGGGGGTTCTCGACGAATGAGCAGTTCTTC. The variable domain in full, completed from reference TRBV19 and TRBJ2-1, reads DGGITQSPKYLFRKEGQNVTLSCEQNLNHDAMYWYRQDPGQGLRLIYYSQIVNDFQKGDIAEGYSVSREKKESFPLTVTSAQKNPTAFYLCASSIASGGFSTNEQFFGPGTRLTVL.

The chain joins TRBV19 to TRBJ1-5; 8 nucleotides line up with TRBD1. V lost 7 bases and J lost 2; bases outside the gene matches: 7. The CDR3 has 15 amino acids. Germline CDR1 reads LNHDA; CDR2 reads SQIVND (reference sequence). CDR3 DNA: TGTGCCAGTACCCCACCACAGGGGGGCAATCAGCCCCAGCATTTT. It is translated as CASTPPQGGNQPQHF.

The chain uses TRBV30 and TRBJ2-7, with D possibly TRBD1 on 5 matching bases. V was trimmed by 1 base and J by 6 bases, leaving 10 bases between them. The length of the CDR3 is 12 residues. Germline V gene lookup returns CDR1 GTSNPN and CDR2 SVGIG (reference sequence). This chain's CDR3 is CAWSAGIGEQYV. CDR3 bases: TGTGCCTGGAGTGCAGGGATTGGCGAGCAGTACGTC.

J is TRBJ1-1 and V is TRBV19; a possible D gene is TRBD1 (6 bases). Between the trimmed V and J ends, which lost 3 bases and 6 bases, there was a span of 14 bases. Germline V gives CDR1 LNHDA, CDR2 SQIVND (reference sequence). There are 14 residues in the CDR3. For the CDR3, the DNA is TGTGCCAGTAGTATCCCCCAACAGGGCGCTGAAGCTTTCTTT. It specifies CASSIPQQGAEAFF. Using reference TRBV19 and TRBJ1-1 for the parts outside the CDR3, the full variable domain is DGGITQSPKYLFRKEGQNVTLSCEQNLNHDAMYWYRQDPGQGLRLIYYSQIVNDFQKGDIAEGYSVSREKKESFPLTVTSAQKNPTAFYLCASSIPQQGAEAFFGQGTRLTVV.

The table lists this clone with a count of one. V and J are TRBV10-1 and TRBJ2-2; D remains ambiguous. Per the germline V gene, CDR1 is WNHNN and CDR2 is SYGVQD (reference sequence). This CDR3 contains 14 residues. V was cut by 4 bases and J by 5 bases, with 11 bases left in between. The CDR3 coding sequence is TGCGCCAGCAGTGTACAGCCGTTGACCGGGGAGCTGTTTTTT. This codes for CASSVQPLTGELFF.

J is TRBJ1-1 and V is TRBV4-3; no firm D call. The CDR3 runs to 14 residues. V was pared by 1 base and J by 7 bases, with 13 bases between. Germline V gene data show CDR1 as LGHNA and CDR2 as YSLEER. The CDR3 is CASSQGIPGYEAFF. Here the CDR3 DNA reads TGCGCCAGCAGCCAAGGCATTCCCGGGTATGAAGCTTTCTTT.

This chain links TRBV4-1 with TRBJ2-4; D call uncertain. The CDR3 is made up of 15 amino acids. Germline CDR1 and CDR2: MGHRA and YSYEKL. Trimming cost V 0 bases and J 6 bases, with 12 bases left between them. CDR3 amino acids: CASSQDIASLNIQYF. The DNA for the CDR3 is TGCGCCAGCAGCCAAGACATCGCCAGTTTAAACATTCAGTACTTC.

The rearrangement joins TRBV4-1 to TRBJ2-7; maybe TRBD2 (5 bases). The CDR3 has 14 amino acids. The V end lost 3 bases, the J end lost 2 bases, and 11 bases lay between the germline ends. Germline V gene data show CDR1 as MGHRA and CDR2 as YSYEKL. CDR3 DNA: TGCGCCAGCAGCCATCCCGGACTTACCTACGAGCAGTACTTC. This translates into CASSHPGLTYEQYF.